Here is one T cell receptor (beta chain) with its context. This clone was seen only once. Its antigen target is currently unknown. Per-base quality was not reported, and no clone a single base away is much larger than it. These data belong to a study of cytomegalovirus exposure and HLA in healthy donors (dated by TCRdb to 2016 to 2017). At the level of the whole study: In an earlier analysis of 587 of the donors, 250 to 350 Gb of sequence data and 117 million unique TCR beta sequences from about 190 million T cells were reported. Approximately 310 gigabases of sequencing data and 80 million or so unique TCR sequences were included in an early release covering about 600 HLA-typed donors. The genetic ancestry cluster associated with self-reported Caucasian donors included roughly 84% of the roughly 390 genotyped donors. The aim of the study was to test whether cataloging public T cell receptors could identify signatures of past pathogen exposure. Using immunosequencing, the study profiled T cell repertoires from 550 to 750 subjects and related those repertoires to cytomegalovirus serostatus. Besides the first cohort of around 700 subjects, a separate validation cohort made up of 95 to 150 different subjects was used. To predict cytomegalovirus infection status, the study brought together high-throughput TCR immunosequencing, statistical association of individual TCRs with disease status, and machine learning. A later analysis re-analyzed previously published TCR beta repertoires from approximately 700 donors and added high-resolution HLA genotyping to study TCR occurrence patterns. Rather than using new phenotypic data, the later analysis identified candidate immune exposures from TCR beta sequences and from how often those sequences occurred across donors. In an earlier analysis of roughly 600 of the donors, high-throughput TCR beta sequencing was used to judge whether each TCR beta V gene segment behaved as functional or pseudogenic. Donor age, sex, ethnicity and CMV serostatus were compiled alongside the repertoire data. Genome-wide SNP genotypes for about three fifths of the 666 donors were used in a later genetic analysis, which treated that subset as a discovery cohort. Every discovery cohort repertoire had been produced on one sequencing platform. Class I and class II HLA loci were covered by the typing at four-digit resolution. Typing coverage differed by locus: A, B, C, DRB1 and DQB1 were typed in about 620-640 donors, DQA1 in 522, DPA1 in over 600, and DPB1 in roughly 450. Four or five DR-DQ haplotypes were handled as single units for association and clustering because linkage in the cohort was strong. On average, roughly 250,000 unique TCR beta nucleotide sequences were sequenced per donor among about 400 genotyped donors of the cohort, with 15% to 20% of those sequences being non-productive. On the study overall, not on this receptor specifically: Because counts were too low, roughly 16 rarely observed V segments, including chromosome 9 orphons, were left out of the earlier analysis of 500 to 650 of the donors. CMV serostatus was the only immune exposure information available for the cohort. It was suggested by the authors that the approach could potentially be generalized to other disease states and immunological phenotypes. Most TCR sequences were seen in very few donors, while some public TCRs were found in many individuals. In an earlier analysis of 587 of the donors, most TCR beta V segments appeared in productive rearrangements about 87% or about 30% of the time, broadly matching IMGT annotations. Compared with the approximately 710-donor mean, donors in an Asian-associated ancestry cluster had fewer N-insertions in productive TCRs, according to a later genetic analysis. V-gene and J-gene trimming of TCR beta chains was associated with a missense DCLRE1C variant in a later genetic analysis, and the association was replicated in an independent cohort. Sequencing depth was assumed to be roughly uniform across donors in the presence/absence analyses, though that assumption may not hold. In a later analysis, most CMV-associated TCR beta chains were found to appear HLA-restricted, with HLA associations seemingly driven largely by CMV exposure. HLA typing was unavailable for some donors at each locus, so association tests used only the typed subset. According to a later analysis, parvovirus B19, influenza, CMV and Epstein-Barr virus appeared linked to several top co-occurrence clusters. When HLA alleles, especially DR and DQ, strongly co-occurred, TCR associations were difficult to assign to individual alleles. A few of the identified cytomegalovirus-associated TCR beta chains were confirmed in vitro to be specific for cytomegalovirus antigens. This cohort had only TCR beta chains sequenced, and the lack of alpha or paired-chain data limited which features could be detected. A cluster of highly shared sequence variants was judged likely to be a technical artifact of the sequencing pipeline. A later analysis associated 15,000 or so TCR beta sequences with specific HLA alleles at a false discovery rate of 0.05. The study listed 150 to 200 TCR beta chains as associated with cytomegalovirus. A further reported finding was that TCR beta sequences accurately predicted the HLA-A and HLA-B alleles for most subjects in the first cohort. Cytomegalovirus status was reported to be diagnosed by the classifier with high specificity and sensitivity in both the original and validation cohorts. Because the 87-base-pair reads could not distinguish some IMGT-functional V segments, including TRBV6-2 and TRBV6-3, those segments were excluded. In a later analysis, TCR association rates were found to vary across HLA loci, with the most associated TCRs seen for DRB1 alleles and the fewest for HLA-C alleles. In a later analysis, HLA-associated TCR beta chains were found to be more clonally expanded and to have lower generation probabilities than equally common non-associated chains. Correlated functional status among segregating V segments might reflect linkage disequilibrium, but an unknown experimental factor could not be ruled out.

Library preparation was by the immunoSEQ multiplex PCR assay. A mixture of 60 forward primers for TCR Vbeta segments and 13 reverse primers for TCR Jbeta segments was used in the multiplex PCR. The CDR3 region of rearranged TCR beta genes was amplified from genomic DNA by a multiplex PCR assay. The amplified TCR beta libraries were sequenced on the Illumina HiSeq System as 87-base-pair reads. Per the original workflow: Across the 500 to 750 repertoires, a later analysis counted some 80 million unique TCR beta chains, around 10 million of which were shared by at least two donors. Raw reads were error-corrected and collapsed into unique sequences by a nearest-neighbor algorithm in which closely related sequences were merged to remove PCR and sequencing errors. Alignment of CDR3 sequences to IMGT reference sequences was used to assign V, D and J gene segments. For a sequence to be retained, at least a six-nucleotide match to both a V gene segment and a J gene segment was required. Rearrangements were classified as productive when the CDR3 lacked stop codons and remained in frame with V and J, and all other rearrangements were classified as non-productive. CDR3 was defined according to IMGT convention as the region running from the second conserved V-encoded cysteine to the conserved J-encoded phenylalanine. Sequences without an unambiguous match to a single V gene segment were excluded from the earlier analysis of 450 to 650 of the donors. In an earlier analysis of several hundred of the donors, V segments were called functional above 56.7% productive rearrangements and were called segregating when the between-donor standard deviation exceeded 5%. A statistical classification framework was built for diagnosing cytomegalovirus status from the catalog of TCR beta chain sequences. In a later analysis, V and J genes were assigned by comparing TCR nucleotide sequences against IMGT/GENE-DB human TR gene sequences. In a later analysis, CDR3 sequences and most-parsimonious VDJ recombination scenarios were assigned using the TCRdist pipeline. In a later analysis, every TCR beta chain was defined by the combination of its CDR3 amino acid sequence and its V-gene family, and reads without a unique V-gene family were dropped. To address suspected cross-contamination and a sequencing artifact, a later analysis removed under 600 highly shared, low-generation-probability nucleotide sequences. For each public chain, a later analysis derived a clonal expansion index from normalized ranks of inferred template counts within each repertoire. A later analysis computed generation probabilities with a VDJ recombination model fitted to out-of-frame rearrangements, and checked the results against IGoR. In a later analysis, hypergeometric tests were used to score TCR-TCR, TCR-HLA and TCR-CMV co-occurrence, with a repertoire-size bias correction applied to TCR pairs. In a later analysis, false discovery rates were estimated by permuting HLA or CMV assignments 20 times. A later analysis grouped co-occurring TCRs with DBSCAN, adding TCRdist sequence similarity when clustering within HLA-allele-positive subsets. Repertoires with fewer than 30,000 or more than 120,000 public chains were left out of co-occurrence clustering, as were five repertoires with anomalous nucleotide sharing. TCRdb obtained this table from immuneACCESS and retained in-frame rearrangements with V and J assigned. These tables miss some clones; where compared with another copy, unresolved V genes account for less than half of the shortfall, and the remainder is unexplained. From that table come the V and J calls and clone size; the DNA was used to work out D and trimming. This sample gives about 230,000 clones in total; roughly 89% of them show up just once. Jointly, the top ten make up over 0.95% of the sample.

The cohort consisted of some 730 healthy bone marrow donors. Cohort members were all nominally healthy when sampled, although unrecorded immune exposures were likely present. The donor tested CMV seronegative and was one of the 352 seronegative cohort members. A peripheral blood sample was collected from each donor, and TCR beta sequencing was performed on peripheral blood mononuclear cells. The Qiagen DNeasy Blood Extraction Kit was used to extract genomic DNA from the blood cell samples. Its CDR3 holds 14 amino acids, cysteine through phenylalanine. The entry retains the CDR3 DNA only, 42 bases that are in frame from base 1. Trimming removed 4 bases from V and 8 bases from J; the gene matches leave 6 bases unexplained. Per the germline V gene, SGHRS is the CDR1 and YFSETQ is the CDR2.

Sequenced: PBMCs. This chain joins TRBV5-1 to TRBJ1-2; 12 central bases correspond to TRBD1. This clonotype was obtained from a woman aged 18-29 years in good health and CMV-seronegative. CDR3 region: CASSAGQGARGYTF. The nucleotide sequence is given as TGCGCCAGCAGCGCGGGACAGGGGGCCCGGGGCTACACCTTC.